This T cell receptor beta chain was documented in a study of blood T cell repertoires in COVID-19. Study details: Sources were T cells, B-cell-depleted T cells, or PBMCs; the material itself was cDNA or gDNA.

This CDR3 is 15 amino acids long. Germline trimming cut 5 bases from V and 6 bases from J; bases unmatched to any gene: 12. Looked up from germline, CDR1 is PRHDT and CDR2 is FYEKMQ (reference sequence). Repertoires were generated with immunoSEQ multiplex PCR, while TCRdb's copy carries only in-frame clones and drops some. This sample has approximately 200,000 clones; 80% to 85% occur once, and the top ten carry 4.5% to 6.5%. V gene TRBV13 combines with J gene TRBJ1-1, with TRBD1 matching over 7 bases. Sequenced material: peripheral blood. This sequence originates from a young woman with acute or convalescent COVID-19. This chain's CDR3 is CASSRRQGPGAEAFF. The CDR3 coding sequence is TGTGCCAGCAGCCGACGACAGGGCCCGGGGGCTGAAGCTTTCTTT.